A single sample gave rise to the 26 T cell receptor beta chains below, sequenced in a study of blood T cell repertoires in COVID-19 (TCRdb year 2020). Library construction relied on the immunoSEQ multiplex PCR assay. Held by TCRdb, this immuneACCESS table contains in-frame sequences only and omits some clones. Under half of the omission traces to an unresolved V gene where checked; the cause of the rest is unknown. The sample table records approximately 160,000 clones; 80% to 85% of these occur just once. The top ten hold less than 3.5% of the sample. Sequenced: peripheral blood. These receptors all come from a woman in her sixties with acute or convalescent COVID-19.

J is TRBJ1-2 and V is TRBV19; TRBD1 matches at 7 bases. CDR3 length equals 13 residues. The J segment lost 0 bases and the V segment lost 8 bases, leaving 3 bases of the junction unmatched. In germline, CDR1 is LNHDA, CDR2 SQIVND (reference sequence). CDR3 loop: CASGDRANYGYTF. CDR3 DNA sequence: TGTGCCAGTGGGGACAGAGCTAACTATGGCTACACCTTC.

This clone has a count of ten or more. The chain links TRBV2 to TRBJ1-1, with D perhaps matching TRBD1 (6 bases). Germline V gene data show CDR1 as SNHLY and CDR2 as FYNNEI. This CDR3 is 15 amino acids long. Trimming cost V 5 bases and J 5 bases, with 18 bases left between them. CDR3 in DNA: TGTGCCAGCAGTTCGCCGAGAGGCAGGGGAACTGAAGCTTTCTTT. This gives the protein CASSSPRGRGTEAFF.

This chain uses TRBV12-3 or TRBV12-4 with TRBJ1-2; tentative D call: TRBD1 (5 bases). Between the trimmed V and J ends, which lost 3 bases and 6 bases, there was a span of 8 bases. The CDR3 loop spans 12 amino acids. In DNA, the CDR3 is TGTGCCAGCAGTTTCGGGGGGAATGGCTACACCTTC. It specifies CASSFGGNGYTF.

The J gene is TRBJ1-1, the V gene TRBV5-1; D perhaps matches TRBD1 (6 bases). Trimming stripped 6 bases from V and 0 bases from J, with 15 bases between. The CDR3 runs to 15 residues. CDR1 and CDR2 (germline): SGHRS, YFSETQ. DNA for the CDR3: TGCGCCAGCACCCCGCAGGGGCAGTTGAACACTGAAGCTTTCTTT. Residues: CASTPQGQLNTEAFF. The whole variable domain, filled in from reference TRBV5-1 and TRBJ1-1, reads KAGVTQTPRYLIKTRGQQVTLSCSPISGHRSVSWYQQTPGQGLQFLFEYFSETQRNKGNFPGRFSGRQFSNSRSEMNVSTLELGDSALYLCASTPQGQLNTEAFFGQGTRLTVV.

The chain carries TRBV19 and TRBJ1-2, with TRBD1 identical over 9 bases. V was pared by 5 bases and J by 4 bases, with 11 bases of the junction left unmatched. The length of the CDR3 is 16 residues. Looked up from germline, CDR1 is LNHDA and CDR2 is SQIVND (reference sequence). CDR3 sequence (DNA): TGTGCCAGTAGTGAGTGGACAGGGGCGCCTGTCTATGGCTACACCTTC. Protein sequence: CASSEWTGAPVYGYTF.

The chain uses TRBV3-1 (or the pseudogene TRBV3-2) and TRBJ1-4, with 9 bases aligning to TRBD1. The CDR3 length is 16 residues. V was pared by 6 bases and J by 8 bases, with 13 bases of the junction left unmatched. Germline V gene data show CDR1 as LGHDT and CDR2 as YNNKEL (reference sequence). DNA for the CDR3: TGTGCCAGCAGTCGTCCCGGGACAGGGAATAACGAAAAACTGTTTTTT. The encoded protein is CASSRPGTGNNEKLFF.

The chain has TRBV6-4 and TRBJ2-3; 8 nucleotides line up with TRBD2. CDR1 and CDR2 from the germline V gene are MRHNA and SNTAGT. With V trimmed by 0 bases and J by 0 bases, 8 bases remained unmatched. This CDR3 has 18 amino acids. CDR3 in amino acids: CASSDSRASGPSTDTQYF. The CDR3 DNA follows: TGTGCCAGCAGTGACTCGAGGGCTAGCGGGCCTAGCACAGATACGCAGTATTTT.

The chain recombines TRBV5-8 with TRBJ1-5; 9 bases are shared with TRBD1. The CDR3 covers 18 residues. Germline lookup yields CDR1 SGHTS and CDR2 YDEGEE. V shed 0 bases and J 2 bases; nucleotides not matched to a gene: 9. The CDR3: CASSLGTGAPLGNQPQHF. The CDR3 DNA follows: TGTGCCAGCAGCTTGGGGACAGGGGCCCCCTTAGGCAATCAGCCCCAGCATTTT. The full variable domain, in which reference TRBV5-8 and TRBJ1-5 provide the parts outside the CDR3, is EAGVTQSPTHLIKTRGQQATLRCSPISGHTSVYWYQQALGLGLQFLLWYDEGEERNRGNFPPRFSGRQFPNYSSELNVNALELEDSALYLCASSLGTGAPLGNQPQHFGDGTRLSIL.

V is TRBV5-1 and J is TRBJ2-3; the match to TRBD2 covers 8 bases. Germline V gene data show CDR1 as SGHRS and CDR2 as YFSETQ. The CDR3 is made up of 16 amino acids. Losses at the gene ends were 5 bases for V and 2 bases for J; bases not matched to a gene: 10. As DNA, the CDR3 is TGCGCCAGCAGTGATGGCCGGCGGGGGGCCACAGATACGCAGTATTTT. The encoded protein is CASSDGRRGATDTQYF.

CDR3 sequence reads: CASSYGTSGTTSTDTQYF. In nucleotides, the CDR3 is TGTGCCAGCAGCTACGGGACTAGCGGAACTACTAGCACAGATACGCAGTATTTT. This chain connects TRBV5-4 to TRBJ2-3; 11 nucleotides agree with TRBD2. The CDR3 consists of 18 residues. CDR1 and CDR2 from the germline V gene are SGHNT and YYREEE (reference sequence). The trim removed 3 bases at V and 0 bases at J, leaving 9 bases unmatched.

This chain joins TRBV9 and TRBJ1-4, with a weak D call TRBD1 (5 bases). Germline values: CDR1 SGDLS, CDR2 YYNGEE. The CDR3 extends over 13 amino acids. Trimming cost V 4 bases and J 1 base, with 5 bases left between them. CDR3 coding DNA: TGTGCCAGCAGCCAGGGAACTAATGAAAAACTGTTTTTT. It specifies CASSQGTNEKLFF.

The chain joins TRBV6-5 to TRBJ2-6, with 9 nucleotides matching TRBD2. The CDR3 spans 15 residues. V gave up 11 bases and J gave up 0 bases; unmatched junction bases: 5. The V gene's germline CDR1 is MNHEY and CDR2 SVGAGI. CDR3 DNA: TGTGCCCGCGGGGGGGGGCTCTCTGGGGCCAACGTCCTGACTTTC. Its translation: CARGGGLSGANVLTF.

V gene TRBV11-2 combines with J gene TRBJ2-7; a weak D match, TRBD1 (5 bases). The CDR3 length is 15 residues. Trimming shortened V by 7 bases and J by 1 base, and 17 bases separated the two germline ends. CDR1 is SGHAT and CDR2 is FQNNGV in the germline V gene. The CDR3 reads CASNQFPQGSYEQYF. DNA of the CDR3: TGTGCCAGCAACCAATTCCCCCAGGGTTCCTACGAGCAGTACTTC.

This clone was seen a single time. V gene TRBV10-3 combines with J gene TRBJ2-3; TRBD2 matches 10 bases. The V segment lost 6 bases and the J segment 3 bases; nucleotides outside the gene matches: 6. The germline gives CDR1 ENHRY, CDR2 SYGVKD. The CDR3 is 15 amino acids. This chain's CDR3 is CAISPAGGPTDTQYF. The DNA of the CDR3 is TGTGCCATCAGCCCAGCGGGGGGGCCGACAGATACGCAGTATTTT.

The chain carries TRBV15 and TRBJ2-1; possibly TRBD1 for D (6 bases). CDR3 size: 15 residues. Trimming removed 5 bases from V and 1 base from J, with 12 bases in between. Germline lookup yields CDR1 LNHNV and CDR2 YYDKDF (reference sequence). Here the CDR3 reads CATSDTGKSYNEQFF. CDR3 in DNA: TGTGCCACCAGCGATACAGGGAAATCCTACAATGAGCAGTTCTTC.

This clone occurred a few times. The chain carries TRBV10-3 and TRBJ1-5; weak D call: TRBD1 (6 bases). Germline CDR1 is ENHRY and CDR2 is SYGVKD. The V end was cut by 8 bases, the J end by 1 base, with 6 bases between. CDR3 length: 12 residues. The CDR3 coding sequence is TGTGCCATCGGACAGAGCAATCAGCCCCAGCATTTT. Its translation: CAIGQSNQPQHF.

The rearrangement links TRBV19 to TRBJ1-4; 10 bases match TRBD1. The germline V gene encodes CDR1 LNHDA and CDR2 SQIVND (reference sequence). The CDR3 is 16 residues long. V shed 5 bases and J 5 bases; nucleotides not matched to a gene: 8. CDR3 sequence (DNA): TGTGCCAGTAGTTCCAGAGGACAGGGGGAGAATGAAAAACTGTTTTTT. The encoded protein is CASSSRGQGENEKLFF.

This clone was counted only a few times. The J gene is TRBJ2-3, the V gene TRBV2, with D perhaps matching TRBD2 (5 bases). The length of the CDR3 is 15 residues. CDR1 is SNHLY and CDR2 is FYNNEI in the germline V gene. V was trimmed by 7 bases and J by 0 bases, leaving 14 bases between them. The CDR3 DNA reads TGTGCCAGCATGGGTGGACTCTTGAGCACAGATACGCAGTATTTT. This sequence encodes CASMGGLLSTDTQYF.

This sequence joins TRBV14 and TRBJ1-3, with TRBD1 as a possible D gene (6 bases). Germline lookup yields CDR1 SGHDN and CDR2 FVKESK. The germline V and J ends were trimmed by 3 bases and 4 bases, with 10 bases remaining between them. This CDR3 is built from 14 residues. CDR3 amino acids: CASSHLGQGNTIYF. For the CDR3, the DNA is TGTGCCAGCAGCCATTTAGGACAGGGAAACACCATATATTTT.

The chain carries TRBV7-2 and TRBJ1-2, with 7 bases aligning to TRBD1. Germline CDR1 reads SGHTA; CDR2 reads FQGNSA. The J segment lost 4 bases and the V segment lost 6 bases, leaving 8 bases of the junction unmatched. This CDR3 region has 14 residues. CDR3 sequence (DNA): TGTGCCAGCAGGCCAAGGGACAGCTTCTATGGCTACACCTTC. It yields the protein CASRPRDSFYGYTF.

This chain joins TRBV6-1 and TRBJ1-2; a weak D match, TRBD1 (5 bases). The CDR3 is made up of 15 amino acids. Germline V gives CDR1 MNHNS, CDR2 SASEGT. The V end lost 5 bases, the J end lost 6 bases, and 19 bases lay between the germline ends. The CDR3 is CASSPGIGRTNGYTF. As DNA, the CDR3 is TGTGCCAGCAGTCCCGGTATCGGGAGGACAAATGGCTACACCTTC.

This clone was recorded only once. V and J are TRBV3-1 (or the pseudogene TRBV3-2) and TRBJ1-2, with 7 nucleotides matching TRBD1. There are 15 residues in the CDR3. V shed 5 bases, J shed 2 bases, and the junction held 8 bases outside the gene matches. The germline V gene has CDR1 LGHDT and CDR2 YNNKEL (reference sequence). The CDR3 reads CASSDRECWNYGYTF. The CDR3 DNA reads as TGTGCCAGCAGCGACAGGGAATGTTGGAACTATGGCTACACCTTC.

This chain connects TRBV6-2 or TRBV6-3 to TRBJ1-1; 8 positions match TRBD1. The CDR3 totals 15 residues. Germline CDR1 is MNHEY and CDR2 is SVGEGT. V shed 6 bases and J 1 base; nucleotides not matched to a gene: 7. CDR3 loop: CASRYQGAGNTEAFF. In DNA, the CDR3 is TGTGCCAGCAGATACCAGGGGGCAGGGAACACTGAAGCTTTCTTT.

The chain couples TRBV5-5 to TRBJ2-5, with D perhaps TRBD2 (5 bases). Trimming pared 4 bases from V and 1 base from J, leaving 26 bases between. Germline V gives CDR1 SGHKS, CDR2 YYEKEE (reference sequence). This CDR3 has 19 residues. CDR3 DNA: TGTGCCAGCAGCCCAGTTGGGAGAACCCCCATGCCTGTCCAAGAGACCCAGTACTTC. Amino acids: CASSPVGRTPMPVQETQYF.

The rearrangement joins TRBV25-1 to TRBJ1-1; 9 nucleotides agree with TRBD1. Trimming removed 7 bases from V and 1 base from J; junction bases left unmatched: 4. CDR1 is MGHDK, CDR2 SYGVNS, per germline. This CDR3 has 14 residues. In DNA form, the CDR3 reads TGTGCCAGCAATCAGGGACAGGGGAACACTGAAGCTTTCTTT. Residues: CASNQGQGNTEAFF.

The genes are TRBV4-1 and TRBJ1-6, with a possible D match to TRBD1 (6 bases). The CDR3 loop spans 18 amino acids. Trimming removed 2 bases at V and 4 bases at J, with 18 bases between. Germline loops: CDR1 MGHRA, CDR2 YSYEKL. The CDR3 DNA reads TGCGCCAGCAGCCAATTCACAGGGTACTCGCTGTATAATTCACCCCTCCACTTT. Amino acids: CASSQFTGYSLYNSPLHF.